These 23 T cell receptor beta chains came from one sample sequenced in a study of T cell repertoires in cytomegalovirus infection (dated by TCRdb to between 2018 and 2021). These TCRs' antigens remain unknown. Data came from an Illumina HiSeq 1500. The public reads were reprocessed in TCRdb via fastp at Q25 and MiXCR, keeping in-frame beta chains. A single entry per CDR3 protein holds the most common genes and DNA from its merged rows. In this sample the table shows 450,000 to 650,000 distinct CDR3 sequences, under 45% of which occur a single time. The ten largest clones represent around 48% of the sample. The treatment or condition label on this specimen signifies: in vitro stimulation with specific CMV peptide epitopes to enrich CMV-specific T cells. The sequenced sample was cultured PBMCs, obtained from culture after CMV antigen stimulation. The receptors stem from a human donor in good health (CMV status not recorded). Some clones in this sample may be carry-over from other donors' samples.

The chain carries TRBV7-2 and TRBJ2-6; D is undetermined. V lost 7 bases to trimming and J lost 4 bases, with 17 bases between them. The CDR3 runs to 16 residues. Germline values: CDR1 SGHTA, CDR2 FQGNSA. The CDR3 loop reads CASKSATGTGANVLTF. The CDR3 DNA reads TGTGCCAGCAAGAGCGCGACGGGTACGGGGGCCAACGTCCTGACTTTC.

The chain carries TRBV28 and TRBJ2-3; perhaps D is TRBD1 or TRBD2 (5 bases each). V lost 8 bases and J 1 base, leaving 16 bases between the germline ends. In germline, CDR1 is MDHEN, CDR2 SYDVKM. This CDR3 is built from 15 residues. The CDR3: CASARGGTRTDTQYF. CDR3 sequence (DNA): TGTGCCAGCGCTCGGGGCGGCACCCGCACAGATACGCAGTATTTT.

This clonotype was seen a handful of times. The CDR3 nucleotides read TGTGCCAGCAGCTTAAGGGGTAGGATGACTGAAGCTTTCTTT. Its protein product is CASSLRGRMTEAFF. The rearrangement links TRBV7-2 to TRBJ1-1, with a tentative D call TRBD1 (5 bases). The V end was cut by 2 bases, the J end by 5 bases, with 12 bases between. Germline values: CDR1 SGHTA, CDR2 FQGNSA. This CDR3 is built from 14 residues.

V is TRBV12-3 or TRBV12-4 and J is TRBJ2-5; the match to TRBD2 covers 7 bases. V shed 3 bases and J 5 bases; nucleotides not matched to a gene: 3. The CDR3 is 13 amino acids. The CDR3 region is CASSLGGDETQYF. CDR3 DNA sequence: TGTGCCAGCAGTTTGGGAGGGGATGAGACCCAGTACTTC.

Remarks on this clonotype: Its ends do not fully match the called genes, so a read error is possible. V is TRBV23-1 and J is TRBJ2-6; D tentatively reads TRBD1 or TRBD2 (6 bases each). TRBV23-1 is assigned to the ORF class and has an uncertain function. The CDR3 is 17 amino acids. CDR3 DNA sequence: TGCACCAGCAGTCAACCCCATGGGGGGCCTGGGGCCAACGTCCTGACTTTC. Encoded protein: CTSSQPHGGPGANVLTF.

The table lists this clonotype with a few counts. The V gene is TRBV7-9, the J gene TRBJ2-3, with no clear D. There are 15 residues in the CDR3. V gave up 5 bases and J gave up 1 base, with 13 bases separating them. Germline-derived CDR1 and CDR2 are SEHNR and FQNEAQ (reference sequence). The DNA for the CDR3 is TGTGCCAGCAGCCTGACACTTCGGGGCACAGATACGCAGTATTTT. Encoded protein: CASSLTLRGTDTQYF.

This clonotype has only a few counts. V is TRBV6-1 and J is TRBJ1-5; TRBD1 agrees at 7 bases. The CDR3 has 14 residues. Per germline, CDR1 MNHNS and CDR2 SASEGT. V was pared by 6 bases and J by 5 bases, with 7 bases of the junction left unmatched. The CDR3 loop reads CASSEQGNDQPQHF. CDR3 nucleotides: TGTGCCAGCAGCGAACAGGGGAACGATCAGCCCCAGCATTTT.

The V gene is TRBV7-8, the J gene TRBJ2-1, with 7 bases fitting TRBD1. V lost 4 bases and J lost 2; bases outside the gene matches: 5. CDR1 is SGHVS and CDR2 is FQNEAQ in the germline V gene. CDR3 length: 15 residues. DNA for the CDR3: TGTGCCAGCAGCTCTCACAGGGGAGCCTACAATGAGCAGTTCTTC. Its protein product is CASSSHRGAYNEQFF.

This clonotype has a handful of counts. The chain links TRBV19 to TRBJ1-5; 9 bases align to TRBD1. CDR3 length equals 14 residues. CDR1 and CDR2 from the germline V gene are LNHDA and SQIVND (reference sequence). V trimming: 6 bases; J trimming: 7 bases; junction bases outside the gene matches: 7. CDR3 nucleotides: TGTGCCAGTAGCCACAGGGGGCTGGGACAGCCCCAGCATTTT. Protein: CASSHRGLGQPQHF.

The chain links TRBV4-1 to TRBJ1-2, with D possibly being TRBD1 (6 bases). CDR3 length: 16 residues. CDR1 is MGHRA, CDR2 YSYEKL, per germline. Trimming removed 1 base at V and 8 bases at J, with 20 bases between. The CDR3 DNA sequence: TGCGCCAGCAGCCAAGTCCTACAGGGCCGCCATAGGGGCTACACCTTC. This encodes CASSQVLQGRHRGYTF.

The V gene is TRBV29-1, the J gene TRBJ1-2; D uncertain. In germline, CDR1 is SQVTM, CDR2 ANQGSEA. The V and J ends lost 7 bases and 1 base respectively, with 10 bases between them. CDR3 length equals 12 residues. The CDR3 DNA sequence: TGCAGCGGGGGAGGGCTTAACTATGGCTACACCTTC. Translating gives CSGGGLNYGYTF.

CDR3 bases: TGCGCCAGCAGCTTGGCCATAGGGGCGGACAACACTGAAGCTTTCTTT. Translating it yields CASSLAIGADNTEAFF. The J gene is TRBJ1-1, the V gene TRBV5-1; a possible D gene is TRBD1 (5 bases). V was shortened by 0 bases and J by 2 bases, with 14 bases between the two germline ends. The CDR3 is 16 residues long. Germline V CDR1 and CDR2: SGHRS, YFSETQ.

The chain carries TRBV18 and TRBJ2-2; no reliable D call. Trimming cost V 5 bases and J 3 bases, with 16 bases left between them. Germline values: CDR1 KGHSH, CDR2 LQKENI. The CDR3 is 16 residues long. The CDR3 DNA is TGTGCCAGCTCATCTATGGAACTACCTTACACCGGGGAGCTGTTTTTT. This codes for CASSSMELPYTGELFF.

This clonotype has a handful of counts. The gene calls are TRBV7-9 and TRBJ2-1; the match to TRBD1 covers 9 bases. The CDR3 sequence is 15 residues long. Germline V CDR1 and CDR2: SEHNR, FQNEAQ (reference sequence). Losses at the gene ends were 5 bases for V and 6 bases for J; bases not matched to a gene: 8. In nucleotides, the CDR3 is TGTGCCAGCAGCCGACCGGGACAGGGTTCCAATGAGCAGTTCTTC. As protein: CASSRPGQGSNEQFF.

The gene calls are TRBV11-2 and TRBJ1-1; TRBD1 might be the D (5 bases). This CDR3 comprises 14 residues. Germline V CDR1 and CDR2: SGHAT, FQNNGV. Trimming took 2 bases from V and 3 from J, leaving 10 bases between them. Here the CDR3 reads CASSLWGGDTEAFF. Written as DNA, the CDR3 is TGTGCCAGCAGCTTATGGGGGGGGGACACTGAAGCTTTCTTT.

This chain uses TRBV19 with TRBJ2-7; no clear D gene. Trimming removed 3 bases from V and 6 bases from J, with 15 bases in between. Germline lookup yields CDR1 LNHDA and CDR2 SQIVND (reference sequence). This CDR3 is built from 14 residues. The CDR3 coding sequence is TGTGCCAGTAGTATGCGGACCCTTCCTAGCGAGCAGTACTTC. This encodes CASSMRTLPSEQYF.

The J gene is TRBJ2-7, the V gene TRBV7-2, with 12 bases lining up with TRBD2. Losses at the gene ends were 5 bases for V and 0 bases for J; bases not matched to a gene: 5. The CDR3 is 16 residues long. Germline CDR1 and CDR2: SGHTA and FQGNSA. CDR3 sequence (DNA): TGTGCCAGCAGCCCACGACTAGCGGGAGACTCCTACGAGCAGTACTTC. This sequence encodes CASSPRLAGDSYEQYF.

The chain has TRBV20-1 and TRBJ1-2, with D perhaps TRBD1 (5 bases). The CDR3 is made up of 14 amino acids. V lost 5 bases and J lost 5, with 18 bases in between. Germline-derived CDR1 and CDR2 are DFQATT and SNEGSKA (reference sequence). The CDR3 spells CSAVGGQGQYGYTF. The CDR3 DNA reads TGCAGTGCTGTCGGCGGGCAGGGCCAGTATGGCTACACCTTC.

This clonotype was observed a handful of times. V usage is TRBV7-9 and J usage is TRBJ2-6, with D tentatively TRBD1 (6 bases). Germline V gene lookup returns CDR1 SEHNR and CDR2 FQNEAQ (reference sequence). CDR3 length equals 18 residues. Deletions cut 7 bases from V and 3 bases from J, with 22 bases between. The chain's CDR3 is CASTPGPRGLSGANVLTF. The CDR3 coding sequence is TGTGCCAGCACGCCCGGACCCAGGGGTCTTAGTGGGGCCAACGTCCTGACTTTC.

The V and J genes are TRBV7-9 and TRBJ2-3, with TRBD2 identical over 10 bases. The CDR3 is made up of 16 amino acids. The junction had 9 bases not matched to a gene; V was cut back by 5 bases and J by 4 bases. Germline V gives CDR1 SEHNR, CDR2 FQNEAQ (reference sequence). CDR3 in DNA: TGTGCCAGCAGCCCCATTCTAGCGGGAGATGCAGATACGCAGTATTTT. Its protein product is CASSPILAGDADTQYF.

J is TRBJ2-4 and V is TRBV9; TRBD2 might be the D (5 bases). The V gene lost 3 bases and the J gene lost 8 bases, with 18 bases spanning the gap. The germline V gene encodes CDR1 SGDLS and CDR2 YYNGEE. The CDR3 loop spans 15 amino acids. CDR3 coding DNA: TGTGCCAGCAGCGCCGGAGTATATCGGCGGGACATTCAGTACTTC. It is translated as CASSAGVYRRDIQYF. The full variable domain, in which reference TRBV9 and TRBJ2-4 provide the parts outside the CDR3, is DSGVTQTPKHLITATGQRVTLRCSPRSGDLSVYWYQQSLDQGLQFLIQYYNGEERAKGNILERFSAQQFPDLHSELNLSSLELGDSALYFCASSAGVYRRDIQYFGAGTRLSVL.

A few counts support this clonotype. The chain uses TRBV7-2 and TRBJ2-7; perhaps TRBD1 as D (6 bases). In germline, CDR1 is SGHTA, CDR2 FQGNSA. CDR3 length equals 18 residues. With 0 bases removed from V and 2 bases from J, the gap between germline ends came to 20 bases. The CDR3 protein is CASSLAHYRLDRPYEQYF. The CDR3 coding sequence is TGTGCCAGCAGCTTAGCGCATTATCGACTGGACAGACCCTACGAGCAGTACTTC. Combining the CDR3 with reference TRBV7-2 and TRBJ2-7 gives the whole variable domain GAGVSQSPSNKVTEKGKDVELRCDPISGHTALYWYRQSLGQGLEFLIYFQGNSAPDKSGLPSDRFSAERTGGSVSTLTIQRTQQEDSAVYLCASSLAHYRLDRPYEQYFGPGTRLTVT.

Only a few counts were recorded for this clonotype. This chain uses TRBV7-2 with TRBJ2-1, with 10 bases aligning to TRBD2. The CDR3 is 16 residues long. J lost 0 bases, V lost 7 bases, and 6 bases had no gene match. From germline, CDR1 is SGHTA and CDR2 FQGNSA. In DNA form, the CDR3 reads TGTGCCAGCAACGTAGCGGGAGGAGGCTCCTACAATGAGCAGTTCTTC. It translates to CASNVAGGGSYNEQFF.